Below are 7 T cell receptor beta chains sequenced from a single sample in a study of T cell responses to AZD1222 COVID-19 vaccine. Clones were sequenced by immunoSEQ multiplex PCR, and TCRdb holds only the in-frame ones, with some missing. The sample lists some 180,000 clones; 85% to 95% were seen once. The sample consisted of peripheral blood, taken 28 days after the second AZD1222 dose. Source of these receptors: an adult who received the AZD1222 COVID-19 vaccine.

The rearrangement uses TRBV6-2 or TRBV6-3 and TRBJ1-5; a weak D match, TRBD1 (6 bases). CDR1 is MNHEY and CDR2 is SVGEGT in the germline V gene. The CDR3 sequence is 13 residues long. V gave up 5 bases and J gave up 2 bases, with 7 bases separating them. CDR3: CASSNRGNQPQHF. In nucleotides, the CDR3 is TGTGCCAGCAGTAACAGGGGCAATCAGCCCCAGCATTTT.

The chain joins TRBV3-1 (or the pseudogene TRBV3-2) to TRBJ2-1; TRBD2 agrees at 9 bases. The CDR3 is 15 amino acids. Germline loops: CDR1 LGHDT, CDR2 YNNKEL (reference sequence). V gave up 2 bases and J gave up 7 bases; unmatched junction bases: 6. CDR3 DNA: TGTGCCAGCAGCCAATTCGCGGGGGGGCGTAATGAGCAGTTCTTC. Translating it yields CASSQFAGGRNEQFF.

The genes are TRBV2 and TRBJ1-1; a possible D gene is TRBD1 (5 bases). The CDR3 consists of 13 residues. The V end was cut by 2 bases, the J end by 8 bases, with 12 bases between. Germline V gene data show CDR1 as SNHLY and CDR2 as FYNNEI. The CDR3 DNA is TGTGCCAGCAGTGAACCAGGGATAACAGAAGCTTTCTTT. Translation gives CASSEPGITEAFF.

V is TRBV28 and J is TRBJ2-7; no definite D call. Germline V gene sequence: CDR1 MDHEN, CDR2 SYDVKM. This CDR3 contains 12 residues. V shed 6 bases and J shed 2 bases, with 8 bases lying between them. In nucleotides, the CDR3 is TGTGCCAGCAGGAAGGCTCCCTACGAGCAGTACTTC. Translation gives CASRKAPYEQYF.

The chain combines TRBV9 with TRBJ2-7; 8 bases map to TRBD2. The length of the CDR3 is 15 residues. The junction had 9 bases not matched to a gene; V was cut back by 4 bases and J by 3 bases. Germline CDR1 is SGDLS and CDR2 is YYNGEE. CDR3 in DNA: TGTGCCAGCAGCCCACAGGGTAGCGGGAACTACGAGCAGTACTTC. The encoded protein is CASSPQGSGNYEQYF.

The chain employs TRBV6-5 and TRBJ2-1; D is undetermined. The CDR3 loop spans 11 amino acids. V was clipped by 5 bases and J by 5 bases, with 4 bases between them. Looked up from germline, CDR1 is MNHEY and CDR2 is SVGAGI. The CDR3 here is CASSLNNEQFF. The CDR3 nucleotides read TGTGCCAGCAGTCTAAACAATGAGCAGTTCTTC.

The chain has TRBV7-2 and TRBJ2-7; D may be TRBD1 or TRBD2 (6 bases each). This CDR3 is 16 amino acids long. V lost 6 bases to trimming and J lost 4 bases, with 22 bases between them. The germline CDR1 and CDR2 sequences are SGHTA and FQGNSA. CDR3 loop: CASRYLVKGEDYEQYF. The CDR3 nucleotides are TGTGCCAGCAGATACCTCGTTAAGGGGGAGGATTACGAGCAGTACTTC.